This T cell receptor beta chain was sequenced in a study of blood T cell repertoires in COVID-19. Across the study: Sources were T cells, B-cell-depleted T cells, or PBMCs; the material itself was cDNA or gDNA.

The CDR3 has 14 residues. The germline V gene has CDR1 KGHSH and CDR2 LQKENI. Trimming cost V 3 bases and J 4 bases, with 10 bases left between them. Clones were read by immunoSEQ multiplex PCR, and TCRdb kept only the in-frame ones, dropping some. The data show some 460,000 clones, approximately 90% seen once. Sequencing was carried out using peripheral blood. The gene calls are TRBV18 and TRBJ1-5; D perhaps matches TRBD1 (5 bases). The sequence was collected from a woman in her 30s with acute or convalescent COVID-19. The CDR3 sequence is CASSPGLRNQPQHF. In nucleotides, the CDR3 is TGTGCCAGCTCACCGGGACTAAGAAATCAGCCCCAGCATTTT.